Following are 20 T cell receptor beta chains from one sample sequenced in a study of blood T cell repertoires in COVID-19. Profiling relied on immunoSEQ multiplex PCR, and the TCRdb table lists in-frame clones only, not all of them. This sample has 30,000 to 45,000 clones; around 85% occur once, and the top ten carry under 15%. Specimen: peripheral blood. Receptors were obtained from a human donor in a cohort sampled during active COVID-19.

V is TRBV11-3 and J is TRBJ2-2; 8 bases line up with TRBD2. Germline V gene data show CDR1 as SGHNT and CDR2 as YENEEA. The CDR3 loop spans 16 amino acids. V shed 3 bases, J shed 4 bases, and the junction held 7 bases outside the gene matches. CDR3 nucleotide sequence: TGTGCCAGCAGCTTCCAGCTAGCGGGTGGCACCGGGGAGCTGTTTTTT. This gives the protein CASSFQLAGGTGELFF.

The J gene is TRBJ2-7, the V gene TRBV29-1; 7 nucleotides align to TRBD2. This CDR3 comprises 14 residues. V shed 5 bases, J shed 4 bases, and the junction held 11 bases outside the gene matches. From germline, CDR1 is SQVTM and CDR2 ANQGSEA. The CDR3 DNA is TGCAGCGTTAGGTTAGCGGGCGGTACTTACGAGCAGTACTTC. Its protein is CSVRLAGGTYEQYF.

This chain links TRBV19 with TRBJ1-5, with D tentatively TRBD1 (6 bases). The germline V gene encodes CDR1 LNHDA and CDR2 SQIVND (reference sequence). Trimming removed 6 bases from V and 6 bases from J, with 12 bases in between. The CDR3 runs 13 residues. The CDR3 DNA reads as TGTGCCAGTAGGGACAGTGAAAGTCAGCCCCAGCATTTT. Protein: CASRDSESQPQHF.

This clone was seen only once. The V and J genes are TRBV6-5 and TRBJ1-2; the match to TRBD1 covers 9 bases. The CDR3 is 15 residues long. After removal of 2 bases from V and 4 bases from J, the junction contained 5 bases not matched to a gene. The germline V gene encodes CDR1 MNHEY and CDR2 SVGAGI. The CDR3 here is CASSYSTGGGYGYTF. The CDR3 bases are TGTGCCAGCAGTTACAGTACAGGGGGCGGCTATGGCTACACCTTC.

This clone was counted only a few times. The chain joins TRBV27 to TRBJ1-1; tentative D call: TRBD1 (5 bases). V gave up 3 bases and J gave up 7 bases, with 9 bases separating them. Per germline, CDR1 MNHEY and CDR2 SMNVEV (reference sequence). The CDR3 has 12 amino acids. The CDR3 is CASSFPGDEAFF. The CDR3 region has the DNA TGTGCCAGCAGTTTTCCGGGGGATGAAGCTTTCTTT.

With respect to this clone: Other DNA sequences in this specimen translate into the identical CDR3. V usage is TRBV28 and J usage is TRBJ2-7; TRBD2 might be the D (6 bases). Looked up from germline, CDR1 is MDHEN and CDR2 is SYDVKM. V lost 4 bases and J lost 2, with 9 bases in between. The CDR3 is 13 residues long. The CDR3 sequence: CASSSGGTYEQYF. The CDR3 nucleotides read TGTGCCAGCAGTTCCGGGGGAACCTACGAGCAGTACTTC.

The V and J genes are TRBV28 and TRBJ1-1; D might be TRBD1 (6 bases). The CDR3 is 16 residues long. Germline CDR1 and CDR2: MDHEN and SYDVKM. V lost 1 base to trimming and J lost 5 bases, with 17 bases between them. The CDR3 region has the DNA TGTGCCAGCAGTTTATCGGGGATAAGTAGGGGGACTGAAGCTTTCTTT. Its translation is CASSLSGISRGTEAFF.

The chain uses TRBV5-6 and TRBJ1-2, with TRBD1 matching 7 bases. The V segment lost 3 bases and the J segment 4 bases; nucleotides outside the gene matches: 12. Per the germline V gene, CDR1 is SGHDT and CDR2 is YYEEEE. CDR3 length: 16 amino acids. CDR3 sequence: CASSSHRTGGFYGYTF. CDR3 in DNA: TGTGCCAGCAGCTCCCATCGGACAGGTGGCTTCTATGGCTACACCTTC.

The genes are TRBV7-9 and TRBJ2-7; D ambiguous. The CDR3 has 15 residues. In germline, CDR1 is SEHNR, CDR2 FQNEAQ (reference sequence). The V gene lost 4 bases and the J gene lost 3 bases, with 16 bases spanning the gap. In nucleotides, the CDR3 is TGTGCCAGCAGCTCCACATGGGCCCGCGTCTACGAGCAGTACTTC. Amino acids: CASSSTWARVYEQYF.

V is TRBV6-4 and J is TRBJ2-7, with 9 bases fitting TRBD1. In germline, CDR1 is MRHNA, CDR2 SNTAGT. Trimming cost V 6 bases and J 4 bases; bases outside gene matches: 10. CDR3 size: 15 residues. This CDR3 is CASSSGQGLSYEQYF. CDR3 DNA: TGTGCCAGCAGCTCCGGACAGGGGCTCTCTTACGAGCAGTACTTC.

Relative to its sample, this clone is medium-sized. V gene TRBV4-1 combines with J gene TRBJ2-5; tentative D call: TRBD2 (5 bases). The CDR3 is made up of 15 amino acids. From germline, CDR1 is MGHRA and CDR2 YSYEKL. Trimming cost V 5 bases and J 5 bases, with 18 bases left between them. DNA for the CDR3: TGCGCCAGCAGCGCTAGCCCAACCAAATGGGAGACCCAGTACTTC. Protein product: CASSASPTKWETQYF.

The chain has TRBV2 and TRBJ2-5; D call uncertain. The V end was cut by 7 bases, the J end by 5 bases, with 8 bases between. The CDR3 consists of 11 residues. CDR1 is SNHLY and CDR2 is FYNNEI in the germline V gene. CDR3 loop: CASMIEETQYF. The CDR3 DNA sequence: TGTGCCAGCATGATCGAGGAGACCCAGTACTTC.

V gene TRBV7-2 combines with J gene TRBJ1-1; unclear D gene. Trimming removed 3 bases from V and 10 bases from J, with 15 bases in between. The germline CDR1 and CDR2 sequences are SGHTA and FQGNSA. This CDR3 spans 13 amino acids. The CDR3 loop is CASSFPPEARAFF. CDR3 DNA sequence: TGTGCCAGCAGCTTCCCGCCTGAGGCTAGAGCTTTCTTT.

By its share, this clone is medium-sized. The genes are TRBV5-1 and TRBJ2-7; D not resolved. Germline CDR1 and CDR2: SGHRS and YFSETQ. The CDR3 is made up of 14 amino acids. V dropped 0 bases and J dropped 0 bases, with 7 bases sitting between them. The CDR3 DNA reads TGCGCCAGCAGCTTGGGCACATACTCCTACGAGCAGTACTTC. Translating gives CASSLGTYSYEQYF.

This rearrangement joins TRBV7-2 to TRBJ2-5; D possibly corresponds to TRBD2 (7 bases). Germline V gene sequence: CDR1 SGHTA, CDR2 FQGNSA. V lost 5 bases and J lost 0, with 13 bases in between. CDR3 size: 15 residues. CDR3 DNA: TGTGCCAGCAGCCGCGGGGGCCCCAACCAAGAGACCCAGTACTTC. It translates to CASSRGGPNQETQYF. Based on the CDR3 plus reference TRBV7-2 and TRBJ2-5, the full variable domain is GAGVSQSPSNKVTEKGKDVELRCDPISGHTALYWYRQSLGQGLEFLIYFQGNSAPDKSGLPSDRFSAERTGGSVSTLTIQRTQQEDSAVYLCASSRGGPNQETQYFGPGTRLLVL.

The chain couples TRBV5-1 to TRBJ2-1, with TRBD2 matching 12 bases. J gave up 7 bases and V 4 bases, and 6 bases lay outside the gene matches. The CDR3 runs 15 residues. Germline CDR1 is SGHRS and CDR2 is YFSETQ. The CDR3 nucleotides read TGCGCCAGCAGCCCTCGGCTAGCGGGGGGGAATGAGCAGTTCTTC. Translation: CASSPRLAGGNEQFF. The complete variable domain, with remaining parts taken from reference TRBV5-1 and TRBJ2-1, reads KAGVTQTPRYLIKTRGQQVTLSCSPISGHRSVSWYQQTPGQGLQFLFEYFSETQRNKGNFPGRFSGRQFSNSRSEMNVSTLELGDSALYLCASSPRLAGGNEQFFGPGTRLTVL.

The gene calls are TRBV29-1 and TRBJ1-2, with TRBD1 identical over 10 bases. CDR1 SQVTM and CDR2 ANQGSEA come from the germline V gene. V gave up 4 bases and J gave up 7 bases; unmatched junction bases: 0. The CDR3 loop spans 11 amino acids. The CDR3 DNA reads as TGCAGCGTTGGGGACAGGGGTGGCTACACCTTC. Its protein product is CSVGDRGGYTF.

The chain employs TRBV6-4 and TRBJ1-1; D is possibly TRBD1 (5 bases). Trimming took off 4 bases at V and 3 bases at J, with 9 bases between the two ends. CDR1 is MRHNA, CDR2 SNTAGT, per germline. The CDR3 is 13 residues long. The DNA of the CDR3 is TGTGCCAGCAGTGCTGGGACTCACACTGAAGCTTTCTTT. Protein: CASSAGTHTEAFF.

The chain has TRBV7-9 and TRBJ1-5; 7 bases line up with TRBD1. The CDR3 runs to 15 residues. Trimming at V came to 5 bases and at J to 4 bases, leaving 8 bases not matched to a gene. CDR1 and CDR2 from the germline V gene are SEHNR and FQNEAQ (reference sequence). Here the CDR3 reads CASSIGTARNQPQHF. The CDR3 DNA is TGTGCCAGCAGCATCGGGACAGCTAGAAATCAGCCCCAGCATTTT.

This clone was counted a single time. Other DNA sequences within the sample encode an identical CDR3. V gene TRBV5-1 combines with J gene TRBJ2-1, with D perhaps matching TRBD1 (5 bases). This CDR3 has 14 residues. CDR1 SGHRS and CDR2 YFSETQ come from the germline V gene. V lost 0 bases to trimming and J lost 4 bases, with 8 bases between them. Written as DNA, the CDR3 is TGCGCCAGCAGCTTGGGACAGCCGTACAATGAGCAGTTCTTC. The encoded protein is CASSLGQPYNEQFF.